What follows describes a single T cell receptor (beta chain). The antigen is not known. The source of the sample is a study of CD8+CD57+ T cells in acquired aplastic anemia. Study background: Across the sorted CD4+ and CD8+ cells, DNA amounts averaged around 3.2 ug. Whole-study results and caveats: For CD8+ Simpson's diversity, patients and controls showed no significant difference. A set of twenty-nine CD8+ CDR3 sequences was shared between patients and controls, and these sequences appeared highly expressed in patients.

CDR3 length: 15 amino acids. The V and J ends lost 1 base and 4 bases respectively, with 11 bases between them. Germline values: CDR1 SNHLY, CDR2 FYNNEI. Genomic DNA, the template, was used for profiling of the TCR beta VDJ and CDR3. TCRdb analysed the reads with MiXCR anew, one entry per CDR3 protein. The repertoire holds around 170,000 distinct CDR3 sequences, 60% to 70% seen once, with about 48% in the top ten. This chain uses TRBV2 with TRBJ1-5, with D uncertain. Material for sequencing was sorted CD4+, CD8+, or CD8+CD57+ T cells (not recorded which) from PBMCs. This receptor was identified in a human donor in good health. Written as DNA, the CDR3 is TGTGCCAGCAGTGAAGAGCGGGCCGGGAATCAGCCCCAGCATTTT. This translates into CASSEERAGNQPQHF.